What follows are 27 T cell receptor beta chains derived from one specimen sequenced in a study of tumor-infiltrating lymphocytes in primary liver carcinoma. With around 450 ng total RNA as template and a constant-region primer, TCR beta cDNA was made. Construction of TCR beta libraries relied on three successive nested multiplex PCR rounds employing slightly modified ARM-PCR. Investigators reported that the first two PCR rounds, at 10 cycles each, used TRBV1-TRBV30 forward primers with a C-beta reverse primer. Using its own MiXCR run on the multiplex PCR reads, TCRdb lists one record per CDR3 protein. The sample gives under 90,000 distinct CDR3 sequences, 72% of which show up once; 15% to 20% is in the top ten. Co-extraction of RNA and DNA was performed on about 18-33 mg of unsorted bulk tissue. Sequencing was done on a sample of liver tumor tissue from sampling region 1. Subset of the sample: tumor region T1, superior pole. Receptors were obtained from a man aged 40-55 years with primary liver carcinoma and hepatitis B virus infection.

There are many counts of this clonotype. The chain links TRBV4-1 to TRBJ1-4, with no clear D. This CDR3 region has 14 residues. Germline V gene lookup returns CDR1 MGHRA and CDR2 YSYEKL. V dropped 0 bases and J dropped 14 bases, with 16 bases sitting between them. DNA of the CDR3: TGCGCCAGCAGCCAAGATACCCAGCGGCGGTCGCTGTTTTTT. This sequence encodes CASSQDTQRRSLFF.

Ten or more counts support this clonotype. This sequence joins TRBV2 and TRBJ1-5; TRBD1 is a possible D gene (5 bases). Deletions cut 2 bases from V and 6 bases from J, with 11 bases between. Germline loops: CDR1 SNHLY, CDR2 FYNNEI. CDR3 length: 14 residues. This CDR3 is CASSERTTTQPQHF. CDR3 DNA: TGTGCCAGCAGTGAAAGGACAACCACTCAGCCCCAGCATTTT.

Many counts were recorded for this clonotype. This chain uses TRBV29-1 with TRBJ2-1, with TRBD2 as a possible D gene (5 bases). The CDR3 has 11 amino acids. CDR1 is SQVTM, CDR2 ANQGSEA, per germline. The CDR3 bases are TGCACCGTCGGGGAATTTAATGAGCAGTTCTTC. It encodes CTVGEFNEQFF.

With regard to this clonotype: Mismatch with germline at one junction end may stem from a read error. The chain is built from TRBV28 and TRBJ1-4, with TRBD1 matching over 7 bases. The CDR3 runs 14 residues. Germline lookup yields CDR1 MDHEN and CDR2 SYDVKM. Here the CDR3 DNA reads TGTGCCAGCAGATTACAGGGGAAGAATGAAAAACTGCTTTTT. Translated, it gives CASRLQGKNEKLLF.

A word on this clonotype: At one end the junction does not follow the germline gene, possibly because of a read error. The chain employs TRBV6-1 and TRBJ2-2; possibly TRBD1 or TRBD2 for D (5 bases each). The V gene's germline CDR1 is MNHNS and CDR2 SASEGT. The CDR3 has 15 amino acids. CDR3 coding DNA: TGTGCCAGCAGTGAATACGGGGCAGATACCGGGGAGCAGTTTTTT. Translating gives CASSEYGADTGEQFF.

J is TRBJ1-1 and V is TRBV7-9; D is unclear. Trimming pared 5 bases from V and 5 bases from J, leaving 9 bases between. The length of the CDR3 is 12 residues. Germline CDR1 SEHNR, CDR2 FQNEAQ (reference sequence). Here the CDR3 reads CASSIGATEAFF. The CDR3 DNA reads TGTGCCAGCAGCATAGGTGCGACTGAAGCTTTCTTT.

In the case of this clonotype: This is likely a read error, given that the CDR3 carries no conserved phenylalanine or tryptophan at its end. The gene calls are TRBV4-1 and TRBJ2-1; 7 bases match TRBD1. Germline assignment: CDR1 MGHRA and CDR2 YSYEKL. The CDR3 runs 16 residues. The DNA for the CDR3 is TGTGCCAGCAGCCAAGTAAGGGACAGACTGTCAGATGAGCAGTTCTTG. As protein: CASSQVRDRLSDEQFL.

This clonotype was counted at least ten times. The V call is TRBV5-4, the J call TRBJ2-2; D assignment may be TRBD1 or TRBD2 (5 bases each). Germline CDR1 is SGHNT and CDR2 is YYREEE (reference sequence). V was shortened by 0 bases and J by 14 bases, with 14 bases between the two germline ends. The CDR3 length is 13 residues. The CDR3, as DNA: TGTGCCAGCAGCTTGGGCTCGAGGGGAGAACTGTTTTTT. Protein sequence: CASSLGSRGELFF.

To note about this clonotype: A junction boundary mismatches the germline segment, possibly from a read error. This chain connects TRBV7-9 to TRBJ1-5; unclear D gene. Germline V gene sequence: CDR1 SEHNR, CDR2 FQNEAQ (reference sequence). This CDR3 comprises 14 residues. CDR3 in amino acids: CVSGLAGSNQRQHF. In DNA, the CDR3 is TGTGTCAGCGGCTTAGCGGGGTCCAATCAGCGCCAGCATTTT.

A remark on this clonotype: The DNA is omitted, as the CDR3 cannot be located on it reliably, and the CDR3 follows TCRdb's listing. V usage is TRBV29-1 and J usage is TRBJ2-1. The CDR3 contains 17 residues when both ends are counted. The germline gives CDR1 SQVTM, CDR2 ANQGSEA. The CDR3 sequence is CSARHGWAKGAYNEQFF.

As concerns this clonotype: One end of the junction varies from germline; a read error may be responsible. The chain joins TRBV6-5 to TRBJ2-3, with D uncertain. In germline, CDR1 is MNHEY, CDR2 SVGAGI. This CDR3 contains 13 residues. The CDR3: CASSSQAPDTPYF. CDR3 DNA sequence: TGTGCTAGCAGTTCCCAGGCTCCAGATACGCCGTATTTT.

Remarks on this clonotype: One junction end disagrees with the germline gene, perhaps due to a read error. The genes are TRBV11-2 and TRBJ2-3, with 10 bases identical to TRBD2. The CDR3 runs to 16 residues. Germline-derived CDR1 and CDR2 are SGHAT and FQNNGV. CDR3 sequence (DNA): TGTATCAGCAACTTAGAGGGACTAGCGTGGACAGATACGCAGTATTTC. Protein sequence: CISNLEGLAWTDTQYF.

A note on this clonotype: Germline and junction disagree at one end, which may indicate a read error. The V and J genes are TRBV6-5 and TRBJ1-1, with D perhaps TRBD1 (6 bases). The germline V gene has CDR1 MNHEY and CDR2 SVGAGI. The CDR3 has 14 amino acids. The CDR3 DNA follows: TGTGCCAGCAGTGGGACACCAAAGGACACTGAAGCTTTCTTC. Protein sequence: CASSGTPKDTEAFF.

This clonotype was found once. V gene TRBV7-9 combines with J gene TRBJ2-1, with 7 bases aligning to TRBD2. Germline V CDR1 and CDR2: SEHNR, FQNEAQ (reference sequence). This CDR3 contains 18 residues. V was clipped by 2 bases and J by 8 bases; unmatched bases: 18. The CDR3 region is CASSLPSGLLGTSHEQFF. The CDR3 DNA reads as TGTGCCAGCAGCTTACCTTCGGGACTACTGGGTACGAGCCATGAGCAGTTCTTC.

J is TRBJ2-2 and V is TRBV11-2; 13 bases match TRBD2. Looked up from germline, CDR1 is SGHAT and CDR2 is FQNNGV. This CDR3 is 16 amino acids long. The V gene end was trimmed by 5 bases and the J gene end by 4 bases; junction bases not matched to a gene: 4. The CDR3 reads CASSTSGRASTGELFF. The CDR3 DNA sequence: TGTGCCAGCAGCACTAGCGGGAGGGCGAGCACCGGGGAGCTGTTTTTT.

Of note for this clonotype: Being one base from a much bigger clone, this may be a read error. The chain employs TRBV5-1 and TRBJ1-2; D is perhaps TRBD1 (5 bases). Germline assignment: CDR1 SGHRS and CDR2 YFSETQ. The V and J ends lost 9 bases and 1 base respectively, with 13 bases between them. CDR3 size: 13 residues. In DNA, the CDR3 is TGCGCCAACCGGCAGGACAATAACTATGGCTACACCTTC. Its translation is CANRQDNNYGYTF.

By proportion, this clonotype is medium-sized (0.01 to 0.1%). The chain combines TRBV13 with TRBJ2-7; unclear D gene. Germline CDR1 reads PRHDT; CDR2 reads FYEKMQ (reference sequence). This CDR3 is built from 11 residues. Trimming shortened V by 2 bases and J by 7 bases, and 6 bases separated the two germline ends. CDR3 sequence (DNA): TGTGCCAGCAGCTTACGCGGTGAGCAGTACTTC. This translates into CASSLRGEQYF.

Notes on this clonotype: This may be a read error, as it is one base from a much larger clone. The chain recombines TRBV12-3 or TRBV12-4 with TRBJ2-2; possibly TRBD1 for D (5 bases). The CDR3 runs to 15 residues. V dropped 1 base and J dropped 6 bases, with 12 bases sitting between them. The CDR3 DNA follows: TGTGCCAGCAGTTTAGGGGGCAGGGTGTCCGGGGAGCTGTTTTTT. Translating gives CASSLGGRVSGELFF.

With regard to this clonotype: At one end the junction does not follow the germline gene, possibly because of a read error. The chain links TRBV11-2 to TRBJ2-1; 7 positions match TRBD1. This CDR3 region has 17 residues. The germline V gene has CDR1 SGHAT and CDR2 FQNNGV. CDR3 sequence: CASSLGTVGSSYNKQFF. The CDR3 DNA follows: TGTGCTAGCAGCTTGGGGACAGTAGGGAGCTCCTATAATAAGCAGTTCTTC.

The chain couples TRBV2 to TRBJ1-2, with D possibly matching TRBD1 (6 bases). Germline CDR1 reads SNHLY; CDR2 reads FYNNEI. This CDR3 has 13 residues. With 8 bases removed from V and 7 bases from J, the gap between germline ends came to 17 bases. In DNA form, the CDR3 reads TGTGCCAGCCGGGGACAAGGCTTAGGTGGCTACACCTTC. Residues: CASRGQGLGGYTF.

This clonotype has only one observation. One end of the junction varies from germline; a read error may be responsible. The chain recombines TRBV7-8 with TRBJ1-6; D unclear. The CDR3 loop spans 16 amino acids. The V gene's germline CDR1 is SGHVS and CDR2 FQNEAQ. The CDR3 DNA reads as TGTGCCAGCAGTTTAGGTCGACATGAGAATAATTCACCCCTCCACTTT. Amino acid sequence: CASSLGRHENNSPLHF.

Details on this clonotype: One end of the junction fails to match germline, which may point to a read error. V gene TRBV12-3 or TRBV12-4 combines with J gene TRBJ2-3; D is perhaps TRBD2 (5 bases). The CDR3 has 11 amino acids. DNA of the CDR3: TGTGCCAGCAGGACTACAGATACGCATTATTTT. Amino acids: CASRTTDTHYF.

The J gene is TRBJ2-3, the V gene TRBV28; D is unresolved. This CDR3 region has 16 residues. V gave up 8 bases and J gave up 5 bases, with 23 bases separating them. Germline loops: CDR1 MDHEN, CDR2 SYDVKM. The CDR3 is CASFSADPRGGDTQYF. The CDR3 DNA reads TGTGCCAGCTTCTCGGCGGATCCTCGAGGTGGAGATACGCAGTATTTT. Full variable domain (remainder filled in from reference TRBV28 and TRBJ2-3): DVKVTQSSRYLVKRTGEKVFLECVQDMDHENMFWYRQDPGLGLRLIYFSYDVKMKEKGDIPEGYSVSREKKERFSLILESASTNQTSMYLCASFSADPRGGDTQYFGPGTRLTVL.

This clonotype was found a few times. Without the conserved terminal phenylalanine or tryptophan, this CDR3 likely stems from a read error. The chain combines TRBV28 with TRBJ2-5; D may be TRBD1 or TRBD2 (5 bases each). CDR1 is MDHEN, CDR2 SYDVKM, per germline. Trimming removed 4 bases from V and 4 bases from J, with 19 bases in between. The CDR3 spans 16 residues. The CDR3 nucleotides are TGTGCCAGCAGTTCCTTGGGACGGATTATGGGAGAGACCCAGTACCTC. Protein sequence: CASSSLGRIMGETQYL.

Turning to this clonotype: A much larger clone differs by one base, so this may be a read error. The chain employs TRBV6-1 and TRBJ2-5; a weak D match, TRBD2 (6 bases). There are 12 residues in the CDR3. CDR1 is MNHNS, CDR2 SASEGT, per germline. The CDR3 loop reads CVSSGVQETQYF. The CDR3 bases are TGTGTCAGCTCGGGGGTCCAAGAGACCCAGTACTTC.

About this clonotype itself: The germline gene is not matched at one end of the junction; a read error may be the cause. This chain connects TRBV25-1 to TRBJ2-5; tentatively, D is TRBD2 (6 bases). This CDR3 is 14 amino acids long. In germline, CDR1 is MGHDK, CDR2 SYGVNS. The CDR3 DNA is TGTGCCGCCTCCTGGCGGGGTGGGGAAGAGACCCAGTATTTC. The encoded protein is CAASWRGGEETQYF.

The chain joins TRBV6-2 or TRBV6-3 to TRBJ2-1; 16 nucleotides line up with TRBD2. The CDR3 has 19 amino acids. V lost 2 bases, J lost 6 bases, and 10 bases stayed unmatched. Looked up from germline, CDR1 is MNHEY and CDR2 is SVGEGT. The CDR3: CASSYIPGLAGGPVNEQFF. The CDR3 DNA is TGTGCCAGCAGTTACATTCCGGGACTAGCGGGAGGGCCGGTCAATGAGCAGTTCTTC.